This TCR beta chain originates from a study of blood T cell repertoires in COVID-19 (dated by TCRdb to about 2020). Regarding the complete study: The collaborator samples originated in the United States, Italy and Spain and spanned the acute and convalescent phases of COVID-19. HLA class I and class II types, where available, came from metadata supplied by the sample provider rather than from assay-based typing. The dataset comprised deeply sampled blood TCRbeta repertoires from subjects exposed to, actively infected with, or recovered from COVID-19. Sample metadata almost always included a de-identified subject ID, COVID-19 status, age in years and sex. The prospective study material was composed of cDNA or gDNA derived from T cells, B-cell-depleted T cells, or PBMCs. The repertoires were released in a freely available public database meant as a resource for research on the immune response to SARS-CoV-2. Samples were obtained from the ongoing ImmuneRACE study (first 160 participants) and from 1,000 to 1,500 subjects provided by 6 global collaborators. General study outcomes and caveats: How much clinical and demographic metadata was included differed by source and by participant, and the metadata was provided uncurated.

The immunoSEQ Assay, a bias-controlled multiplex PCR, was used to amplify TCRbeta CDR3 regions from genomic DNA. The authors processed their data as follows. Nucleated cell counts per sample were estimated from amplification of reference gene primers within the assay. Sequence reads were collapsed and filtered to measure the absolute abundance of every unique TCRbeta CDR3 rearrangement. For each sample, productive Simpson clonality was calculated as the square root of Simpson's diversity index over productive rearrangements. In its TCRdb copy, this immuneACCESS table keeps in-frame sequences only and misses some clones. Where compared with another copy, unresolved V genes explain less than half of these, and the others have no known cause. V and J calls and clone size are copied from that table; D and trimming were computed from the DNA. In all, the sample holds 200,000 to 250,000 clones, and 80% to 90% of those were seen once. The biggest ten clones account for roughly 10% of the sample.

Collaborating institutions collected whole blood in K2EDTA tubes following their own protocols. For TCRbeta analysis, collaborators shipped samples in one of three forms: frozen whole blood, isolated PBMCs, or DNA extracted from either of those sample types. The V and J ends are trimmed by 0 bases and 1 base, leaving 15 bases between them. The CDR1 and CDR2 encoded by the germline V gene are LGHNA and YSLEER. The CDR3 numbers 18 residues from cysteine through phenylalanine. The only DNA kept is the CDR3, 54 bases in frame from the first base. On this clone: Its antigen is unknown. Base quality data are lacking; no much larger clone is found one base away.

The chain links TRBV4-3 with TRBJ2-2, with the D segment identity uncertain. The sequenced sample was peripheral blood. The origin of this receptor is a man aged 50-59 years with active or convalescent COVID-19. The nucleotide sequence is TGCGCCAGCAGCCAAGAGGTCCTCGGCAGGTTGAACACCGGGGAGCTGTTTTTT. Its product reads: CASSQEVLGRLNTGELFF.